The rows below give T cell receptor beta chains drawn from one sample of a study of blood T cell repertoires in COVID-19. This table comes from immunoSEQ multiplex PCR, and its TCRdb copy is limited to in-frame clones, with some not included. The repertoire includes 200,000 to 250,000 clones, over 70% of them detected once, and about 7% sits in the top ten. The sequenced material came from peripheral blood. The source is a woman between 65 and 79 years old with acute or convalescent COVID-19. The conserved cysteine and the conserved F or W are not part of the CDR3 here.

J: TRBJ2-2; V: TRBV10-1; CDR3: ASSKTGANTGELF
J: TRBJ1-6; V: TRBV7-8; CDR3: ASSLEGQGGGNSPLH
J: TRBJ2-3; V: TRBV2; CDR3: ASSETSGGAFNTQY
J: TRBJ2-5; V: TRBV5-6; CDR3: ASSPRYNRQGETQY
J: TRBJ2-3; V: TRBV27; CDR3: ASSQLRQGLRTDTQY
J: TRBJ2-7; V: TRBV7-9; CDR3: ASSLVTGGADEQY
J: TRBJ2-5; V: TRBV5-8; CDR3: ASSPQGAETQY
J: TRBJ2-6; V: TRBV7-9; CDR3: ASSLGTGGSGANVLT
J: TRBJ2-1; V: TRBV5-1; CDR3: ASGGAGTGYVNEQF
J: TRBJ2-1; V: TRBV11-3; CDR3: ASSLGGYNEQF
J: TRBJ2-2; V: TRBV7-6; CDR3: ASSLAQNTGELF